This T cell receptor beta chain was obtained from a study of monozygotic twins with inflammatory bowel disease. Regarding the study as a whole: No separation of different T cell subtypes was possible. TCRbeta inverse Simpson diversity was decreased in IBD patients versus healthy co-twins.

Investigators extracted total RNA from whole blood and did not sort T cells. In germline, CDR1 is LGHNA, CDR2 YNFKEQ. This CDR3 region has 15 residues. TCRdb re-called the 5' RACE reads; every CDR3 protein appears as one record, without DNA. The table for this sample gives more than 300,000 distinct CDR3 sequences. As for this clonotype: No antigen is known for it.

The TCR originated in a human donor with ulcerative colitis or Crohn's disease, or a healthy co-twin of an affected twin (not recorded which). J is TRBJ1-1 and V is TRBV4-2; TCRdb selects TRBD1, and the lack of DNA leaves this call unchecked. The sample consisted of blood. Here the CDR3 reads CASSQEGRGNTEAFF.